Sequencing of this TCR beta chain was carried out in a study of PD-1 blockade in mismatch repair-deficient tumors. Overall study: Enrolled 2013-2016, patients had progressing, pretreated mismatch repair-deficient cancers of about a dozen types. Overall study results and limits: Rapid post-treatment expansion, then contraction, generally preceding radiologic response, marked tumor-resident clones.

Method: immunoSEQ multiplex PCR; TCRdb's copy keeps in-frame clones and lacks some. This table holds some 19,000 clones, approximately 80% found once. To note about this clone: What it binds is unknown.

All patients were mismatch repair deficient, assessed by either PCR or immunohistochemistry. TCRs were sequenced from a few patients responding to pembrolizumab. Sample: PBMCs, taken 52 weeks after starting pembrolizumab. This TCR was sampled from an adult with mismatch repair-deficient cancer.

As DNA, the CDR3 is TGTGCCAGCAGTTTCCAGTCCACAGGGATCCCCTACGAGCAGTACTTC. Translating it yields CASSFQSTGIPYEQYF. The chain combines TRBV27 with TRBJ2-7, with D maybe TRBD1 (6 bases). The V gene lost 3 bases and the J gene lost 2 bases, with 17 bases spanning the gap. The CDR3 has 16 residues. CDR1 is MNHEY and CDR2 is SMNVEV in the germline V gene (reference sequence).